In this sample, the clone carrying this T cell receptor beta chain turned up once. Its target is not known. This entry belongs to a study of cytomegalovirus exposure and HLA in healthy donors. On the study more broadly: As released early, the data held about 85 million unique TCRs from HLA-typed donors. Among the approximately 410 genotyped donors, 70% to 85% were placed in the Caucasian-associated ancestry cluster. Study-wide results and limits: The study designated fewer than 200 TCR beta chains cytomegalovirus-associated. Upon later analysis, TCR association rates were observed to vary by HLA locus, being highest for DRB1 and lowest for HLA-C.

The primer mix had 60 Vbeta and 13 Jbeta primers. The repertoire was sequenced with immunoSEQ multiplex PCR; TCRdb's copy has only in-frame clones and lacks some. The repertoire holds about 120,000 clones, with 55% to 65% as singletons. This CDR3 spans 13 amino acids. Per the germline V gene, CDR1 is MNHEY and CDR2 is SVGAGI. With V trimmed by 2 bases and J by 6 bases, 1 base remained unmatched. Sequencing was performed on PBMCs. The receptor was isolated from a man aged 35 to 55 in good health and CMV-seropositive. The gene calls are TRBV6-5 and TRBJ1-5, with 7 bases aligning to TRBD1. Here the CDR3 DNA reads TGTGCCAGCAGTTACGACAGGGTTCAGCCCCAGCATTTT. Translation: CASSYDRVQPQHF.